Listed below are T cell receptor beta chains from one sample, sequenced in a study of shared clonotypes between healthy human individuals. Assay: immunoSEQ multiplex PCR; the TCRdb copy retains only in-frame clones and omits some. The sample has around 500,000 clones; around three quarters are singletons. Sample: PBMCs. The receptors here all came from a woman aged 40 to 50 in good health. Some clones in this sample may be carry-over from other donors' samples. Both conserved end residues are part of each CDR3. D genes are given only for firm matches. The size entry is marked missing in some rows and otherwise reads once, few, many or a size class.

>NA|TRBV7-6|once|TRBJ1-1
CASSYGGGRIMNTEAFF
TGTGCCAGCAGCTACGGCGGGGGGAGAATAATGAACACTGAAGCTTTCTTT
>NA|TRBV28|NA|TRBJ2-4
CASSETLIPGDIQYF
TGTGCCAGCAGTGAAACCCTCATACCCGGGGACATTCAGTACTTC
>TRBD2|TRBV4-3|NA|TRBJ2-2
CASSPRGGSTGELFF
TGCGCCAGCAGCCCTCGGGGGGGCAGCACCGGGGAGCTGTTTTTT
>TRBD1|TRBV27|NA|TRBJ1-2
CASRTVQGAQGYTF
TGTGCCAGCAGGACAGTACAGGGGGCGCAAGGCTACACCTTC
>NA|TRBV6-6|NA|TRBJ1-5
CASRDQGQSQHF
TGTGCCAGCAGGGATCAAGGACAGTCCCAGCATTTT
>NA|TRBV28|NA|TRBJ2-1
CASIRDTYNEQFF
TGTGCCAGCATAAGGGACACCTACAATGAGCAGTTCTTC
>TRBD1|TRBV6-1|once|TRBJ1-4
CASSERAGGTEKLFF
TGTGCCAGCAGTGAACGCGCAGGGGGGACTGAAAAACTGTTTTTT
>NA|TRBV7-9|NA|TRBJ2-1
CASEGSTYNEQFF
TGTGCCTCGGAGGGTAGTACCTACAATGAGCAGTTCTTC
>NA|TRBV11-3|NA|TRBJ1-1
CASSLDMNTEAFF
TGTGCCAGCAGCTTAGACATGAACACTGAAGCTTTCTTT
>TRBD2|TRBV28|NA|TRBJ2-7
CASNLPGRPYEQYF
TGTGCCAGCAACCTGCCCGGGAGGCCCTACGAGCAGTACTTC
>NA|TRBV29-1|NA|TRBJ2-3
CSVELGDTQYF
TGCAGCGTTGAATTAGGAGATACGCAGTATTTT
>TRBD2|TRBV29-1|NA|TRBJ2-7
CSVTPSGNLPGHEQYF
TGCAGCGTCACTCCTAGCGGGAACCTCCCAGGGCACGAGCAGTACTTC
>TRBD2|TRBV5-1|NA|TRBJ2-2
CASQPWTSRGGELFF
TGCGCCAGCCAGCCCTGGACTAGCCGGGGCGGGGAGCTGTTTTTT
>NA|TRBV2|once|TRBJ2-1
CASSPRTYNEQFF
TGTGCCAGCAGCCCAAGGACCTACAATGAGCAGTTCTTC
>NA|TRBV18|NA|TRBJ2-3
CASSMDTQYF
TGTGCCAGCTCAATGGATACGCAGTATTTT
>TRBD1|TRBV28|NA|TRBJ2-7
CASSSSDRGHEQYF
TGTGCCAGCAGTTCCTCGGACAGGGGCCACGAGCAGTACTTC
>NA|TRBV27|NA|TRBJ2-7
CASSLLQSSYEQYF
TGTGCCAGCAGTCTCCTACAGAGCTCCTACGAGCAGTACTTC
>TRBD1|TRBV4-1|NA|TRBJ2-1
CASSQPRTGGPNNEQFF
TGCGCCAGCAGCCAACCCCGGACAGGGGGGCCGAACAATGAGCAGTTCTTC
>NA|TRBV2|NA|TRBJ2-3
CASSVDTDTQYF
TGTGCCAGCAGTGTAGACACAGATACGCAGTATTTT
>TRBD2|TRBV4-3|NA|TRBJ2-7
CASSQGGLAGHPYEQYF
TGCGCCAGCAGCCAAGGTGGACTAGCGGGACATCCCTACGAGCAGTACTTC
>NA|TRBV11-3|few|TRBJ2-7
CASSLGISTHEQYF
TGTGCCAGCAGCCTAGGGATTAGCACCCACGAGCAGTACTTC
>TRBD1|TRBV5-6|NA|TRBJ2-5
CASSPRTGGTQYF
TGTGCCAGCAGCCCGAGGACAGGGGGGACCCAGTACTTC
>NA|TRBV2|NA|TRBJ1-2
CASQEQQGYGYTF
TGTGCCAGTCAGGAGCAGCAGGGGTATGGCTACACCTTC
>TRBD2|TRBV5-4|few|TRBJ2-2
CASSEGLAVNTGELFF
TGTGCCAGCAGCGAGGGACTAGCCGTGAACACCGGGGAGCTGTTTTTT
>TRBD1|TRBV6-1|NA|TRBJ2-7
CASSGPGQTPVFPYEQYF
TGTGCCAGCAGTGGGCCGGGACAGACTCCCGTATTCCCCTACGAGCAGTACTTC
>NA|TRBV27|once|TRBJ2-7
CASSFSSSYEQYF
TGTGCCAGCAGTTTCAGCAGCTCCTACGAGCAGTACTTC
>TRBD2|TRBV29-1|NA|TRBJ2-2
CSVGGLAGVGELFF
TGCAGCGTCGGCGGACTAGCGGGGGTCGGGGAGCTGTTTTTT
>TRBD1|TRBV11-2|NA|TRBJ1-2
CASTRDRNYGYTF
TGTGCCAGCACCAGGGACAGAAACTATGGCTACACCTTC
>TRBD2|TRBV6-1|few|TRBJ2-7
CASSEGLAGTYEQYF
TGTGCCAGCAGTGAAGGGCTAGCGGGGACCTACGAGCAGTACTTC